What follows is one TCR beta chain and its context. Antigen: not known. Arm-PCR of CDR3 regions with iRepertoire HTBI primers generated TCR beta libraries. Each CDR3 protein gets one entry after TCRdb re-called the multiplex PCR reads with MiXCR. The sample lists around 480,000 distinct CDR3 sequences, about 16% seen once, with approximately 25% in the top ten. The entry originates in a study of regulatory T cells in long-lasting Graves disease. Study-level background: Patients newly diagnosed with Graves' had been on antithyroid drugs for under 3 months.

Germline CDR1 is SEHNR and CDR2 is FQNEAQ (reference sequence). Between the trimmed V and J ends, which lost 1 base and 2 bases, there was a span of 9 bases. The CDR3 is 14 amino acids. Stated time point: newly diagnosed GD, antithyroid drugs for less than 3 months. The TCR library was prepared using RNA isolated from PBMCs. Findings and limits, study-wide: Because few samples were included, accuracy may have been lower. Persistent Graves' cases showed lower TCR diversity than newly diagnosed cases.

These same data were also listed under a study on T cells in Graves' hyperthyroidism and ophthalmopathy. That source adds: Ophthalmopathy and stable hyperthyroidism were told apart by a 13 V-J model.

Sequencing was performed on peripheral blood mononuclear cells (PBMCs), taken at new diagnosis, from a patient treated with antithyroid drugs. This chain connects TRBV7-9 to TRBJ2-7; D uncertain. The sequence was collected from a woman aged 40 to 65 with Graves disease. CDR3 protein: CASSLDPGPYEQYF. CDR3 nucleotides: TGTGCCAGCAGCTTAGATCCCGGCCCCTACGAGCAGTACTTC.